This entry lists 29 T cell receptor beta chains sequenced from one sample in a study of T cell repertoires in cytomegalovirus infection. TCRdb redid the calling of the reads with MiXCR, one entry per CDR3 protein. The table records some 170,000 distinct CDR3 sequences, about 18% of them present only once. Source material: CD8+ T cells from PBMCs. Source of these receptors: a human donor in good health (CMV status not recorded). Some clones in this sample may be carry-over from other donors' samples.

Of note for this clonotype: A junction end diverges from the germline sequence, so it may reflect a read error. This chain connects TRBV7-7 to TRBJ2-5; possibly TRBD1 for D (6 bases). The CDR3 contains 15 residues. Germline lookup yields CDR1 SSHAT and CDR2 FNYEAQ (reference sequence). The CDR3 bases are TGTGCTAGCAGCTTAGCAGACAGGCCCCAAGAGACCCAGTACTTC. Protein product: CASSLADRPQETQYF.

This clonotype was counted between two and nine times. CDR3 loop: CASTPHPGGRTTDTQYF. DNA for the CDR3: TGTGCCAGCACTCCACATCCCGGGGGGAGAACCACAGATACGCAGTATTTT. V and J are TRBV12-3 or TRBV12-4 and TRBJ2-3; 7 positions agree with TRBD2. V was clipped by 7 bases and J by 2 bases; unmatched bases: 15. CDR3 length: 17 amino acids.

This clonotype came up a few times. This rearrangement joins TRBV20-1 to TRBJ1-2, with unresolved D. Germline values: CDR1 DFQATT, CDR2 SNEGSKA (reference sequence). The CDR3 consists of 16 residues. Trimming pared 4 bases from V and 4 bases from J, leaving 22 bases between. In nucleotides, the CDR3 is TGCAGTGCTATAGAAGGAAAGACGGTGGCCTTCTATGGCTACACCTTC. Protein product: CSAIEGKTVAFYGYTF.

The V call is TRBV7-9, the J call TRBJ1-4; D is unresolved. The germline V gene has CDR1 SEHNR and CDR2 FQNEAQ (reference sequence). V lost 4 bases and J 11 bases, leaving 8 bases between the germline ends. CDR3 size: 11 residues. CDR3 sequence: CASSSDAKLFF. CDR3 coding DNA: TGTGCCAGCAGCTCGGACGCGAAACTGTTTTTT.

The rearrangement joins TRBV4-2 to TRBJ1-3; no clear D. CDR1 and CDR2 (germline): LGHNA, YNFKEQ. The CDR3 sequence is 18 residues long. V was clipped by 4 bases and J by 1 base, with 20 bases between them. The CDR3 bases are TGTGCCAGCAGCCCTTATGGACGGCGGATCGAGTCTGGAAACACCATATATTTT. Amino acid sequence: CASSPYGRRIESGNTIYF.

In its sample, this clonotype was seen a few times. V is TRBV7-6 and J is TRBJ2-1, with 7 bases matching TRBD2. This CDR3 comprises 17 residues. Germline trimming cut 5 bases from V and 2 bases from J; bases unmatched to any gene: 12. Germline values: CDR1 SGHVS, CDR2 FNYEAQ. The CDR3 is CASSPSRSSGPYNEQFF. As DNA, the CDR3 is TGTGCCAGCAGCCCGAGTCGGTCTAGCGGCCCCTACAATGAGCAGTTCTTC.

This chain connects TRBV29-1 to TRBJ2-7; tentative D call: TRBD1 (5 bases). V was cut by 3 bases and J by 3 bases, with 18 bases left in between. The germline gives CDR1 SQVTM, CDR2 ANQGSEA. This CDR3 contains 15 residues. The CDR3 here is CSVEVQGQRYYEQYF. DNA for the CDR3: TGCAGCGTTGAGGTCCAGGGCCAGAGGTACTACGAGCAGTACTTC.

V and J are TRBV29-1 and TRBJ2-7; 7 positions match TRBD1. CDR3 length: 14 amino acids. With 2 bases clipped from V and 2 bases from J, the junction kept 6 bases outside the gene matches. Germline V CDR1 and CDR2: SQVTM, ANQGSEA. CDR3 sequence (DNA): TGCAGCGTTGAAAAGGGGACAGCTCCCTACGAGCAGTACTTC. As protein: CSVEKGTAPYEQYF.

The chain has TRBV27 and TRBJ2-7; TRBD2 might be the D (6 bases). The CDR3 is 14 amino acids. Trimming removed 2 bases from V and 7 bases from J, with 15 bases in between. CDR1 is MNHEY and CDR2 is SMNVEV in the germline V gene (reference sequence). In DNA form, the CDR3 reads TGTGCCAGCAGTTTAGTGACAGCGGGTCGGGAGCAGTACTTC. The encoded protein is CASSLVTAGREQYF.

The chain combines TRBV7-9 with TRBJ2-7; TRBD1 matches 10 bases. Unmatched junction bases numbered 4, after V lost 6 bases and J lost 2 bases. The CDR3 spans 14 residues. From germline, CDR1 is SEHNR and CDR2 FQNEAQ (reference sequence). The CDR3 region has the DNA TGTGCCAGCAGATGGACAGGGGGTCCCTACGAGCAGTACTTC. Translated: CASRWTGGPYEQYF. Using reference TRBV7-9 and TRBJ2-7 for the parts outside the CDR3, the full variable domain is DTGVSQNPRHKITKRGQNVTFRCDPISEHNRLYWYRQTLGQGPEFLTYFQNEAQLEKSRLLSDRFSAERPKGSFSTLEIQRTEQGDSAMYLCASRWTGGPYEQYFGPGTRLTVT.

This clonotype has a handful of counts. DNA for the CDR3: TGTGCCAGCAGCATCCGGACAGGCTACGAGCAGTACTTC. Protein product: CASSIRTGYEQYF. The genes are TRBV7-8 and TRBJ2-7; the match to TRBD1 covers 7 bases. The germline CDR1 and CDR2 sequences are SGHVS and FQNEAQ. J was trimmed by 3 bases and V by 5 bases; bases with no gene match: 4. The CDR3 spans 13 residues.

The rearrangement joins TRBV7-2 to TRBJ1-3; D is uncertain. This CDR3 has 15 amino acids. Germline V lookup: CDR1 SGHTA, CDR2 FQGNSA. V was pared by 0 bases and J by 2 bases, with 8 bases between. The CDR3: CASSLAQTPGNTIYF. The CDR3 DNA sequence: TGTGCCAGCAGCTTAGCGCAAACACCTGGAAACACCATATATTTT.

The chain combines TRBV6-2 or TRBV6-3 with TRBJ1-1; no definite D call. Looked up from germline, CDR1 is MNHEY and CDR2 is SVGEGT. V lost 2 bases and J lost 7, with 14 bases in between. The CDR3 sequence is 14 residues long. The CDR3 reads CASSYPAKEDEAFF. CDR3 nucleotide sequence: TGTGCCAGCAGTTACCCGGCAAAAGAGGATGAAGCTTTCTTT.

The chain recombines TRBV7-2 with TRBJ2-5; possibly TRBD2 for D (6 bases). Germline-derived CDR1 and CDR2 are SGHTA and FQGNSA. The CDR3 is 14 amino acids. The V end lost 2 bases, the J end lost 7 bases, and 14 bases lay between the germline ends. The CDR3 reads CASSLTGLGGTQYF. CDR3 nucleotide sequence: TGTGCCAGCAGCTTAACAGGCCTGGGGGGGACCCAGTACTTC.

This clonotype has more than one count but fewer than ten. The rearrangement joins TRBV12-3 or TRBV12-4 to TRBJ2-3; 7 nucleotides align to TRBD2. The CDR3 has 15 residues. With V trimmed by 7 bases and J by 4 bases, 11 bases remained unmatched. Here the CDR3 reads CASNPGGGVADTQYF. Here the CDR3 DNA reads TGTGCCAGCAACCCGGGCGGGGGTGTCGCAGATACGCAGTATTTT.

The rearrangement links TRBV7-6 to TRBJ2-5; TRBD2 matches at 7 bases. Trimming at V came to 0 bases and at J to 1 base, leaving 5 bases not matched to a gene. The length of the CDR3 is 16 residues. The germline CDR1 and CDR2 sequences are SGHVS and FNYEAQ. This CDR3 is CASSLATSLGQETQYF. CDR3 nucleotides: TGTGCCAGCAGCTTAGCGACTAGCCTAGGCCAAGAGACCCAGTACTTC.

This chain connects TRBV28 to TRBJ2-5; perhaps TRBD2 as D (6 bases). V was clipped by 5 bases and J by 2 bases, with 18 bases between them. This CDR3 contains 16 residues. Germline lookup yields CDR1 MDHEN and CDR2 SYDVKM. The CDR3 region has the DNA TGTGCCAGCAGTCCCCACGGGAGCAAACGTCAAGAGACCCAGTACTTC. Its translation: CASSPHGSKRQETQYF.

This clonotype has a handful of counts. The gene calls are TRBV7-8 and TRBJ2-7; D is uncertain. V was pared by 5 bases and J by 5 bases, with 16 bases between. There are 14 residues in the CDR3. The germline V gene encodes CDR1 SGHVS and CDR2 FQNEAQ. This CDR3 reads CASSPFLLAHEQYF. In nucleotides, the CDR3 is TGTGCCAGCAGCCCATTCTTATTGGCCCACGAGCAGTACTTC.

As DNA, the CDR3 is TGTGCCAGCAGTGAACAGGGGAGAAATCAGCCCCAGCATTTT. Translating it yields CASSEQGRNQPQHF. V is TRBV2 and J is TRBJ1-5; TRBD1 is a possible D gene (6 bases). V was shortened by 2 bases and J by 4 bases, with 9 bases between the two germline ends. Germline V gene sequence: CDR1 SNHLY, CDR2 FYNNEI. The CDR3 runs to 14 residues.

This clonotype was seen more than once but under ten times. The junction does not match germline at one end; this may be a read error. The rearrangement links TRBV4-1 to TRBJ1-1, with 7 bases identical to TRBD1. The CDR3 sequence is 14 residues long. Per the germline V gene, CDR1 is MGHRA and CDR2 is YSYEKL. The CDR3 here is CASSQPDRAKGAFF. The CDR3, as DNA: TGTGCCAGCAGCCAACCAGACAGGGCGAAGGGAGCTTTCTTT.

The CDR3 sequence is CASNVPGGNIEAFF. The CDR3 region has the DNA TGTGCCAGCAACGTACCGGGGGGCAATATTGAAGCTTTCTTT. V is TRBV6-2 or TRBV6-3 and J is TRBJ1-1; D may be TRBD1 (6 bases). This CDR3 is 14 amino acids long. V lost 7 bases to trimming and J lost 7 bases, with 19 bases between them. CDR1 MNHEY and CDR2 SVGEGT come from the germline V gene.

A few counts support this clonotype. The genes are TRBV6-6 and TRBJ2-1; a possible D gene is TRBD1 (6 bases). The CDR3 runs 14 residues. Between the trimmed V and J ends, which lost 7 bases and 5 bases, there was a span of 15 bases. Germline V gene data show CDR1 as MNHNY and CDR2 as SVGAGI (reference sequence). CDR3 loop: CASTYQGFNNEQFF. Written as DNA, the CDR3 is TGTGCCAGCACCTACCAGGGGTTCAACAATGAGCAGTTCTTC.

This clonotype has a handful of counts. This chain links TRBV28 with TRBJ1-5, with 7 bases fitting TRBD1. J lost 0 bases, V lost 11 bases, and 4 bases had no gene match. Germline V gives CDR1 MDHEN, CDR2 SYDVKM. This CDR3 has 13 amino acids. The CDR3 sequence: CAVRGFSNQPQHF. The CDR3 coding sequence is TGTGCCGTCAGGGGGTTTAGCAATCAGCCCCAGCATTTT.

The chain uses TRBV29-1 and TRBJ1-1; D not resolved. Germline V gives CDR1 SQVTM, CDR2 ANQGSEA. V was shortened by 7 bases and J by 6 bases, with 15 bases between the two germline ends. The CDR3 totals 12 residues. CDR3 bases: TGCAGCGCCTGGACGGATTGGGCTGAAGCTTTCTTT. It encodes CSAWTDWAEAFF.

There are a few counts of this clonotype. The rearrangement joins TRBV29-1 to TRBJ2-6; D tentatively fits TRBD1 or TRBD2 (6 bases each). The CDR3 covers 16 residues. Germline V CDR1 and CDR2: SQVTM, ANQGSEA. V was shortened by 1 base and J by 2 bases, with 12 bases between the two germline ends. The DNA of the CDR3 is TGCAGCGTTGAAGCGGGGGCGCCGGCTGGGGCCAACGTCCTGACTTTC. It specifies CSVEAGAPAGANVLTF.

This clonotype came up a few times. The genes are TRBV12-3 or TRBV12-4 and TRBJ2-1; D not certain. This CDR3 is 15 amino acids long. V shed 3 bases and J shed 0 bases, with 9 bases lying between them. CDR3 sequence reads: CASSFAPSSYNEQFF. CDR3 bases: TGTGCCAGCAGTTTCGCACCGAGCTCCTACAATGAGCAGTTCTTC.

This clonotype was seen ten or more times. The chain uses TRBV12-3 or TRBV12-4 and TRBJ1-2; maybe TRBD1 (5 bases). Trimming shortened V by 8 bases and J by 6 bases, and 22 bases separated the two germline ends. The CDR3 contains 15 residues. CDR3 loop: CASGPMLEGRHGYTF. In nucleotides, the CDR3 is TGTGCCAGCGGGCCGATGCTGGAGGGACGGCATGGCTACACCTTC.

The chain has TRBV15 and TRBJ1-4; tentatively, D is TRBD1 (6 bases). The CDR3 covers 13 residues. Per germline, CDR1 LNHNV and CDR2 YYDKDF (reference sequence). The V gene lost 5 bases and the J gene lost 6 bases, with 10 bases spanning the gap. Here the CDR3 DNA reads TGTGCCACCAGCGGGGCAGGGGATGAAAAACTGTTTTTT. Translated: CATSGAGDEKLFF. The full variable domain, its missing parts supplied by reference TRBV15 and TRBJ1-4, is DAMVIQNPRYQVTQFGKPVTLSCSQTLNHNVMYWYQQKSSQAPKLLFHYYDKDFNNEADTPDNFQSRRPNTSFCFLDIRSPGLGDTAMYLCATSGAGDEKLFFGSGTQLSVL.

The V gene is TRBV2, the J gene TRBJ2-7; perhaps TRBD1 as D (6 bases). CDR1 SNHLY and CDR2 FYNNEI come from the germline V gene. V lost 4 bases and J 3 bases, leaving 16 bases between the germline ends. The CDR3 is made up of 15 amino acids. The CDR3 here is CASSGWQGKGYEQYF. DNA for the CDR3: TGTGCCAGCAGTGGTTGGCAGGGGAAGGGCTACGAGCAGTACTTC. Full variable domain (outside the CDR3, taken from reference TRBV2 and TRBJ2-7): EPEVTQTPSHQVTQMGQEVILRCVPISNHLYFYWYRQILGQKVEFLVSFYNNEISEKSEIFDDQFSVERPDGSNFTLKIRSTKLEDSAMYFCASSGWQGKGYEQYFGPGTRLTVT.